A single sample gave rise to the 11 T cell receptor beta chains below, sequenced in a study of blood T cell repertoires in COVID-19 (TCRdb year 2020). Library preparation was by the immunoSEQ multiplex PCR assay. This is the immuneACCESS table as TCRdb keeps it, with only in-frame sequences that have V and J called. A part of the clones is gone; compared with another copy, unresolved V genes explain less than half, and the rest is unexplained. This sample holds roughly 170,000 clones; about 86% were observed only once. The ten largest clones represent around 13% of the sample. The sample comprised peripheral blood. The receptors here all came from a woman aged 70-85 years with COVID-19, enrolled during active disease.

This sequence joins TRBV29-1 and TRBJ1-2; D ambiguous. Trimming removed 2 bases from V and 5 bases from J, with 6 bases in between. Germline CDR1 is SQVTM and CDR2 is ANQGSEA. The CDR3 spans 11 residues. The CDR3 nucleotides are TGCAGCGTTGAATCAACTTATGGCTACACCTTC. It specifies CSVESTYGYTF.

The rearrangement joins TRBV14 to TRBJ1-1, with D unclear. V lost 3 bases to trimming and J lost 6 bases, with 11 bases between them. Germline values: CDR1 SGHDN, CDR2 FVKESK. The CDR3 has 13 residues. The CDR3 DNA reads TGTGCCAGCAGCCAGAGAGGGCGCGCTGAAGCTTTCTTT. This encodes CASSQRGRAEAFF.

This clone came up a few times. The CDR3 reads CASSRRTSGSYEQYF. The CDR3 DNA is TGTGCCAGCAGCCGCCGGACTAGCGGCTCCTACGAGCAGTACTTC. V and J are TRBV3-1 (or the pseudogene TRBV3-2) and TRBJ2-7, with TRBD2 matching over 10 bases. The J segment lost 0 bases and the V segment lost 4 bases, leaving 3 bases of the junction unmatched. CDR1 and CDR2 from the germline V gene are LGHDT and YNNKEL (reference sequence). CDR3 length equals 15 residues.

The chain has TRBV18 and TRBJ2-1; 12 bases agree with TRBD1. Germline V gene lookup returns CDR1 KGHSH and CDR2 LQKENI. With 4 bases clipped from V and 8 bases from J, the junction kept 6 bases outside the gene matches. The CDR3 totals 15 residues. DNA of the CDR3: TGTGCCAGCTCACTGGGACAGGGGGCGGGCGATGAGCAGTTCTTC. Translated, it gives CASSLGQGAGDEQFF.

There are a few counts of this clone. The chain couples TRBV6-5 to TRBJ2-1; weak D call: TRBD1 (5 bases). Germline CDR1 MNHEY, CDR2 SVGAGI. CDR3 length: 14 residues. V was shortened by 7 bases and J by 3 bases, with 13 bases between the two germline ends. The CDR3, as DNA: TGTGCCAGCATTCTCCACGACAGCTACAATGAGCAGTTCTTC. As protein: CASILHDSYNEQFF.

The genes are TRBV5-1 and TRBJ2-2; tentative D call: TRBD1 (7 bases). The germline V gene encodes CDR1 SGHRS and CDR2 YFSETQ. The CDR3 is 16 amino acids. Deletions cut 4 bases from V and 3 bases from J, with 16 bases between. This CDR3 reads CASSTGAGGYTGELFF. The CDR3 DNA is TGCGCCAGCAGCACAGGCGCAGGGGGGTACACCGGGGAGCTGTTTTTT.

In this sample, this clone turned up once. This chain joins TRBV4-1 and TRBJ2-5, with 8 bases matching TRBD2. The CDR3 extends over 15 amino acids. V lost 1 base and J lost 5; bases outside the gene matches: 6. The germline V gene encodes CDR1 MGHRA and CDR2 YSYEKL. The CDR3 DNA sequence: TGCGCCAGCAGCCAAGCGGGACTAGTGGGGGAGACCCAGTACTTC. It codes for CASSQAGLVGETQYF.

This chain's CDR3 is CASSELRGQPQHF. The CDR3, as DNA: TGTGCCAGCAGTGAACTAAGGGGCCAGCCCCAGCATTTT. The chain uses TRBV6-4 and TRBJ1-5, with TRBD1 as a possible D gene (5 bases). CDR1 MRHNA and CDR2 SNTAGT come from the germline V gene. The CDR3 length is 13 residues. The V end lost 3 bases, the J end lost 7 bases, and 10 bases lay between the germline ends.

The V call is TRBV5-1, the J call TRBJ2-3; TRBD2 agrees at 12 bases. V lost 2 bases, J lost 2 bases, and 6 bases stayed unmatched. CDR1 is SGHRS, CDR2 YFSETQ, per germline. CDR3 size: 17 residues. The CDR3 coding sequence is TGCGCCAGCAGCTTTATGACTAGCGGGAGTATCACAGATACGCAGTATTTT. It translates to CASSFMTSGSITDTQYF. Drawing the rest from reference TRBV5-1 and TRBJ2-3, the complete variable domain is KAGVTQTPRYLIKTRGQQVTLSCSPISGHRSVSWYQQTPGQGLQFLFEYFSETQRNKGNFPGRFSGRQFSNSRSEMNVSTLELGDSALYLCASSFMTSGSITDTQYFGPGTRLTVL.

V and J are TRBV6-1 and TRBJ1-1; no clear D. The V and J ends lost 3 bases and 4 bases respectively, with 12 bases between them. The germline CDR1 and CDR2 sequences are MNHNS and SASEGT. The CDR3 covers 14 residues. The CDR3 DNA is TGTGCCAGCAGTGACGTGATAGGGAGCACTGAAGCTTTCTTT. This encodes CASSDVIGSTEAFF.

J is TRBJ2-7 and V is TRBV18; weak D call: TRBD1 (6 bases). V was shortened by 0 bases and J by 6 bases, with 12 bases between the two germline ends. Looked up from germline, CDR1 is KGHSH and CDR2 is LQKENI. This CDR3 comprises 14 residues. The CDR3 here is CASSPPRTDGEQYF. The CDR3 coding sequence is TGTGCCAGCTCACCACCGAGGACAGACGGCGAGCAGTACTTC.